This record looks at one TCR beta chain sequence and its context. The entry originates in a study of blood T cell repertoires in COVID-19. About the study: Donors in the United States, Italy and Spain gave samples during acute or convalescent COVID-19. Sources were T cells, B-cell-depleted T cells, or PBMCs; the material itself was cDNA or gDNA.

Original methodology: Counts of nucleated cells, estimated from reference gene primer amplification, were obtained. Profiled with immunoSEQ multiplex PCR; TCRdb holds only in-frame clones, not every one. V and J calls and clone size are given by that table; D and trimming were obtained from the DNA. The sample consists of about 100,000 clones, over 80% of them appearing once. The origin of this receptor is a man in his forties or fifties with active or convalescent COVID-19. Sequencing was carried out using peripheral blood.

The CDR3 reads CASNGLAGFQETQYF. CDR3 nucleotide sequence: TGTGCCAGCAATGGACTAGCGGGATTCCAAGAGACCCAGTACTTC. The genes are TRBV2 and TRBJ2-5; 12 bases agree with TRBD2. This CDR3 spans 15 amino acids. The germline gives CDR1 SNHLY, CDR2 FYNNEI. With 7 bases clipped from V and 1 base from J, the junction kept 4 bases outside the gene matches.